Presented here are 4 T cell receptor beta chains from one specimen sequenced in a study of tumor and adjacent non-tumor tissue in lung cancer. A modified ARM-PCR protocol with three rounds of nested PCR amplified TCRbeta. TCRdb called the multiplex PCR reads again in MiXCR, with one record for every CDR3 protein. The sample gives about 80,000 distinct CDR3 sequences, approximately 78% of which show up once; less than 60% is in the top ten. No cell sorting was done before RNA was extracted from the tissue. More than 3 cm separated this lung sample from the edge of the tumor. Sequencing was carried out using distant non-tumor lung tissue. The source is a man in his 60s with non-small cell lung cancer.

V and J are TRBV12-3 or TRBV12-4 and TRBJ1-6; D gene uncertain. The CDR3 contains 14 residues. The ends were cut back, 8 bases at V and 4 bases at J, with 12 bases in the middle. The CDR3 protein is CASAPRAYNSPLHF. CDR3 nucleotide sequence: TGTGCCAGCGCTCCTCGGGCGTATAATTCACCCCTCCACTTT.

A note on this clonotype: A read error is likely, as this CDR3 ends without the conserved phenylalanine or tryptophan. This chain's CDR3 is CASSLRGVGNYGYTS. The CDR3 nucleotides are TGTGCCAGCAGCCTGCGGGGGGTTGGTAACTATGGCTACACCTCA. The chain carries TRBV12-3 or TRBV12-4 and TRBJ1-2, with TRBD1 as a possible D gene (5 bases). The CDR3 is 15 residues long. V lost 6 bases and J 1 base, leaving 15 bases between the germline ends.

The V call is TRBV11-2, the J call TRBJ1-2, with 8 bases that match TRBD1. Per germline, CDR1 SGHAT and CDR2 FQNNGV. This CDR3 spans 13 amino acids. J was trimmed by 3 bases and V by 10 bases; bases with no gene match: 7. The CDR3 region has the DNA TGTGCCATCAGGGGGCCGTTGCACTATGGCTACACCTTC. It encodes CAIRGPLHYGYTF.

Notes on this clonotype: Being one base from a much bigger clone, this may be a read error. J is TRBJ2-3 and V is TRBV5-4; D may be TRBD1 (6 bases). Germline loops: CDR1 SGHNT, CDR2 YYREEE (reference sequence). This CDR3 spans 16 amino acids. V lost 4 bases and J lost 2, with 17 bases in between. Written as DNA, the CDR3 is TGTGCCAGCAGCCAACAGGGACCAGCCCCCACAGATACGCAGTATTTT. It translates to CASSQQGPAPTDTQYF.